This T cell receptor beta chain was identified in a study of shared clonotypes between healthy human individuals. For unsorted PBMC, approximately 300 ng DNA per replicate equaled some 32,000 T cell genomes. DNA from unsorted PBMC was sequenced on ten immunoSEQ deep assay plates. Measured with immunoSEQ multiplex PCR; TCRdb has only the in-frame clones, and not every one. The table shows 450,000 to 650,000 clones, with roughly 79% occurring only once. Germline values: CDR1 KGHSH, CDR2 LQKENI. Trimming took 6 bases from V and 4 from J, leaving 14 bases between them. The CDR3 contains 14 residues. This TCR was sampled from a middle-aged woman in good health. Some clones in this sample may be carry-over from other donors' samples. V and J are TRBV18 and TRBJ2-3; perhaps D is TRBD1 or TRBD2 (6 bases each). The sequenced material came from PBMCs. This CDR3 is CASSARGGPDTQYF. CDR3 in DNA: TGTGCCAGCTCCGCCCGAGGGGGGCCAGATACGCAGTATTTT.